Listed below are T cell receptor beta chains from one sample, sequenced in a study of cytomegalovirus exposure and HLA in healthy donors. Method: immunoSEQ multiplex PCR; TCRdb's copy keeps in-frame clones and lacks some. The sample includes more than 150,000 clones, more than 75% of them seen just once. The sequenced sample was PBMCs. These receptors all stem from a woman aged 25-40 years in good health and CMV-seropositive. Each CDR3 is given with its conserved first and last residue. The D gene is left open where the match is weak. Size is stated for part of the rows, as once, few or many counts, or as a class when the clone is expanded.

V	size	J	D	DNA	CDR3
TRBV9	.	TRBJ2-4	TRBD2	TGTGCCAGCAGCCCCCCATTAGCGGGGGCCAAAAACATTCAGTACTTC	CASSPPLAGAKNIQYF
TRBV28	few	TRBJ2-1	.	TGTGCCAGCAGTTTATACTACTCCTACAATGAGCAGTTCTTC	CASSLYYSYNEQFF
TRBV4-1	.	TRBJ2-3	TRBD2	TGCGCCAGCAGCCTCCTACTAGCGGGGGTTGGAGATACGCAGTATTTT	CASSLLLAGVGDTQYF
TRBV4-1	.	TRBJ1-4	TRBD1	TGCGCCAGCAGCCAAGGGACAGGTCCTAACCGAGGCGAAAAACTGTTTTTT	CASSQGTGPNRGEKLFF
TRBV6-1	.	TRBJ1-2	.	TGTGCCAGCAGTGAACAGGCCGGGGGGGATGGCTACACCTTC	CASSEQAGGDGYTF
TRBV9	few	TRBJ2-5	TRBD1	TGTGCCAGCAGCCCAAGACAGGGGAGAGAGCAGTACTTC	CASSPRQGREQYF
TRBV20-1	.	TRBJ2-7	.	TGCAGTGCCGACAGACTCTACGAGCAGTACTTC	CSADRLYEQYF
TRBV6-1	.	TRBJ2-7	TRBD1	TGTGCCAGCAGTGCACAGGGGAACGAGCAGTACTTC	CASSAQGNEQYF
TRBV28	once	TRBJ2-7	TRBD1	TGTGCCAGCAGTCCGATGGACAGGGTAGACGAGCAGTACTTC	CASSPMDRVDEQYF
TRBV6-1	.	TRBJ1-3	.	TGTGCCAGCTACACCGGACAGTCCTCTGGAAACACCATATATTTT	CASYTGQSSGNTIYF
TRBV15	.	TRBJ2-7	.	TGCGCCACCAGCAGAGGTTCGGCAGGGGGGACCTACGAGCAGTACTTC	CATSRGSAGGTYEQYF
TRBV19	.	TRBJ1-4	TRBD1	TGTGCCAGTAGTGACCCGGGACAGGCTTCTAATGAAAAACTGTTTTTT	CASSDPGQASNEKLFF
TRBV6-6	once	TRBJ2-2	.	TGTGCCAGCAGTTACTCAGGGTCGGGAGCCGGGGAGCTGTTTTTT	CASSYSGSGAGELFF